These T cell receptor beta chains were read from a single sample in a study of blood T cells in healthy people across ages. TCRdb itself ran the 5' RACE reads through MiXCR, one entry per CDR3 protein. Of around 990,000 distinct CDR3 sequences listed, less than 45% were seen once; the top ten hold around 13%. The sequencing input was blood. All receptors derive from a man younger than 35 in good health. CDR3s include the opening cysteine and the closing phenylalanine or tryptophan.

v_call | cdr3_aa
TRBV21-1 | CASSKPGFYQEAQYF
TRBV6-5 | CASSGHRVGNYGYTF
TRBV27 | CASTPLSGSVTEAFF
TRBV4-3 | CASSQVPQDVAYGYTF
TRBV12-3/TRBV12-4 | CASTSIHNEQFF
TRBV19 | CASSIGGANEQYF
TRBV6-2/TRBV6-3 | CASSYHQGVNQPQHF
TRBV4-2 | CASSQDLTSTDTQYF
TRBV5-1 | CASSSLTGGDGYTF
TRBV13 | CASSFEGDEQYF